Sequencing of this TCR beta chain was carried out in a study of T cell repertoires in aging, cancer and after chemotherapy. Study context: The whole study produced a dataset of some 10 million TCR reads. Notes on the study in general: Rebound thymic output was suggested by rising median generation probability during chemotherapy in each cancer cohort. Immunological memory after chemotherapy cannot be judged from the repertoire data. In hematological cancer patients, infiltrated lymphoid organs may have impaired thymic emigration or peripheral T cell expansion.

TRB rearrangements spanning V, D and J were amplified using mixed TRB-A/B primers. TCRdb passed the multiplex PCR reads through MiXCR, listing each CDR3 protein once. This sample carries around 12,000 distinct CDR3 sequences, around 30% of them seen once, and the ten largest clones take approximately 10%. To note about this clonotype: What it binds is unknown.

TCR beta rearrangements were amplified from peripheral blood genomic DNA. The V gene lost 1 base and the J gene lost 0 bases, with 13 bases spanning the gap. The germline CDR1 and CDR2 sequences are LGHNA and YSLEER. This CDR3 has 16 amino acids. The chain employs TRBV4-3 and TRBJ2-7; D perhaps matches TRBD1 (6 bases). This clonotype was sampled from a human donor with a blood cancer. Sequencing input: blood. Here the CDR3 reads CASSQGQEEYSYEQYV. Here the CDR3 DNA reads TGCGCCAGCAGCCAAGGACAGGAGGAATACTCCTACGAGCAGTACGTC.